These T cell receptor beta chains were read from a single sample in a study of T cell responses to AZD1222 COVID-19 vaccine. Here immunoSEQ multiplex PCR was the method, and the copy in TCRdb shows in-frame clones only, minus some. The sample contains some 130,000 clones, about nine tenths of which appear only once. Sample: peripheral blood, taken on day 0 of AZD1222 vaccination. These receptors were collected from an adult in good health. Both conserved end residues are part of each CDR3. Each record gives: D gene, clone size, J gene, V gene, CDR3 protein, CDR3 DNA. D genes are given only for firm matches. A row's size may be missing; if present it is once, few, many or a size class.

>-|-|TRBJ2-2|TRBV28
CASSLITSITGELFF
TGTGCCAGCAGTTTAATTACGTCGATCACCGGGGAGCTGTTTTTT
>-|-|TRBJ2-3|TRBV15
CATSRGPDTQYF
TGTGCCACCAGCAGAGGACCAGATACGCAGTATTTT
>TRBD2|-|TRBJ2-2|TRBV9
CASSATSAGELFF
TGTGCCAGCAGCGCCACTAGCGCCGGGGAGCTGTTTTTT
>-|-|TRBJ1-4|TRBV4-1
CASSQRGTTNEKLFF
TGCGCCAGCAGCCAGCGAGGGACAACTAATGAAAAACTGTTTTTT
>-|-|TRBJ2-7|TRBV9
CASSVEGRVYDEQYF
TGTGCCAGCAGCGTAGAGGGCAGGGTTTATGACGAGCAGTACTTC
>-|once|TRBJ1-4|TRBV10-3
CATVPSDREKLFF
TGTGCCACCGTACCGAGTGATAGGGAAAAACTGTTTTTT
>-|-|TRBJ1-4|TRBV7-2
CASSLGGKGSPRFF
TGTGCCAGCAGCTTAGGGGGGAAGGGGAGCCCCCGGTTTTTT
>-|-|TRBJ1-3|TRBV18
CASSPGGEGIGNTIYF
TGTGCCAGCTCACCGGGCGGGGAAGGAATTGGAAACACCATATATTTT
>TRBD2|-|TRBJ2-3|TRBV28
CASSLGLAADTQYF
TGTGCCAGCAGTTTGGGACTAGCGGCTGATACGCAGTATTTT
>-|-|TRBJ2-2|TRBV19
CASIDRDRNTGELFF
TGTGCCAGTATTGACCGGGACCGGAACACCGGGGAGCTGTTTTTT
>TRBD1|-|TRBJ2-3|TRBV6-5
CASSSRDRGTDTQYF
TGTGCCAGCAGTAGCCGGGACAGGGGGACAGATACGCAGTATTTT
>-|-|TRBJ1-3|TRBV10-3
CAIIAPGRGGNTIYF
TGTGCCATCATTGCGCCGGGTAGAGGAGGAAACACCATATATTTT
>TRBD2|-|TRBJ2-1|TRBV10-3
CATGLAGGTGTYNEQFF
TGTGCCACGGGACTAGCGGGGGGGACCGGGACCTACAATGAGCAGTTCTTC
>-|-|TRBJ1-3|TRBV6-5
CACSTGTGSGNTIYF
TGTGCCTGTAGTACAGGGACCGGCTCTGGAAACACCATATATTTT
>TRBD2|-|TRBJ2-3|TRBV5-4
CATDPPGGGGSTDTQYF
TGTGCCACCGACCCTCCGGGCGGGGGGGGAAGCACAGATACGCAGTATTTT
>-|once|TRBJ1-6|TRBV5-5
CASSLVRGYNSPLHF
TGTGCCAGCAGCTTGGTCCGGGGATACAATTCACCCCTCCACTTT
>TRBD1|once|TRBJ1-6|TRBV14
CASSLRQGPPLHF
TGTGCCAGCAGCCTTCGACAGGGGCCGCCCCTCCACTTT
>-|-|TRBJ1-1|TRBV7-9
CASSLAGDEAFF
TGTGCCAGCAGCTTAGCAGGGGATGAAGCTTTCTTT
>-|-|TRBJ2-5|TRBV28
CASSLGARGLKETQYF
TGTGCCAGCAGTTTGGGCGCCAGGGGACTTAAAGAGACCCAGTACTTC
>TRBD1|-|TRBJ2-1|TRBV7-3
CASSRGGTGKNEQFF
TGTGCCAGCAGTCGAGGCGGGACAGGGAAGAATGAGCAGTTCTTC
>TRBD2|once|TRBJ2-7|TRBV27
CASGRSGTRHYEQYF
TGTGCCAGCGGCCGCTCAGGGACTAGACATTACGAGCAGTACTTC
>TRBD2|-|TRBJ2-7|TRBV9
CASSASGGLSSYEQYF
TGTGCCAGCAGCGCTAGCGGGGGCCTGAGCTCCTACGAGCAGTACTTC
>-|once|TRBJ2-1|TRBV5-1
CASSLLGSNNEQFF
TGCGCCAGCAGCTTGTTGGGCAGCAACAATGAGCAGTTCTTC
>-|-|TRBJ1-5|TRBV7-2
CASSRRSGPQHF
TGTGCCAGCAGCCGACGGTCAGGGCCCCAGCATTTT
>-|-|TRBJ1-4|TRBV5-6
CASSTREKLFF
TGTGCCAGCAGTACCAGAGAAAAACTGTTTTTT
>-|-|TRBJ1-5|TRBV30
CAWSASSNQPQHF
TGTGCCTGGAGTGCGTCAAGCAATCAGCCCCAGCATTTT
>-|-|TRBJ2-1|TRBV11-2
CASSLVGGAFNEQFF
TGTGCCAGCAGCTTAGTGGGGGGGGCCTTCAATGAGCAGTTCTTC
>TRBD2|-|TRBJ2-5|TRBV7-3
CASSLLGGGVQETQYF
TGTGCCAGCAGCTTATTGGGCGGGGGGGTCCAAGAGACCCAGTACTTC
>TRBD1|-|TRBJ1-4|TRBV9
CASSTTGARGEKLFF
TGTGCCAGCAGCACCACAGGGGCACGGGGGGAAAAACTGTTTTTT
>-|-|TRBJ2-7|TRBV12-3/TRBV12-4
CASSLPGRYEQYF
TGTGCCAGCAGTTTACCGGGCAGATACGAGCAGTACTTC
>-|-|TRBJ1-3|TRBV13
CASSFSGHGDTIYF
TGTGCCAGCAGCTTCTCGGGACATGGGGACACCATATATTTT
>TRBD2|few|TRBJ2-3|TRBV9
CASSPRGSGGAPDTQYF
TGTGCCAGCAGCCCTCGGGGGAGCGGGGGGGCCCCAGATACGCAGTATTTT
>TRBD1|-|TRBJ1-5|TRBV6-1
CASSGDRAYSNQPQHF
TGTGCCAGCAGTGGGGACAGGGCATATAGCAATCAGCCCCAGCATTTT
>-|once|TRBJ1-6|TRBV28
CASIQGHSPLHF
TGTGCCAGCATTCAGGGCCACTCACCCCTCCACTTT
>TRBD1|-|TRBJ2-5|TRBV6-2/TRBV6-3
CASSDRDSPSLSPKETQYF
TGTGCCAGCAGTGACCGGGACAGTCCTAGTCTGTCCCCCAAAGAGACCCAGTACTTC
>-|-|TRBJ2-2|TRBV9
CASSYPPGELFF
TGTGCCAGCAGCTACCCCCCCGGGGAGCTGTTTTTT
>-|-|TRBJ1-2|TRBV29-1
CSVPIWTDNGYTF
TGCAGCGTTCCAATATGGACAGACAATGGCTACACCTTC
>-|-|TRBJ1-2|TRBV6-2/TRBV6-3
CASSYPSAGADFYGYTF
TGTGCCAGCAGTTACCCTTCGGCGGGGGCCGATTTCTATGGCTACACCTTC
>-|-|TRBJ1-3|TRBV5-4
CASSLRQPGNTIYF
TGTGCCAGCAGCTTGAGACAGCCTGGAAACACCATATATTTT
>TRBD1|once|TRBJ2-1|TRBV5-6
CASRRNRDRRDNEQFF
TGTGCCAGCAGGCGGAACCGGGACAGGAGGGACAATGAGCAGTTCTTC